This record concerns one T cell receptor (beta chain) sequence. Its cognate antigen is unknown. Assay: immunoSEQ multiplex PCR; the TCRdb copy retains only in-frame clones and omits some. The sample lists 110,000 to 150,000 clones; 80% to 95% were seen once. This record comes from a study of graft-versus-host responses after intestinal transplantation. Looking at the study overall: Recipients had transplants, and these were multivisceral, liver-intestinal, or isolated intestinal. Recipients were all induced with anti-thymocyte globulin, then given tacrolimus and steroids for 3 to 4 years. Findings and limits, study-wide: Marrow from the recipient contained GvH clones, some of which had appeared first in ileum or blood.

V dropped 8 bases and J dropped 5 bases, with 16 bases sitting between them. CDR1 is MNHEY and CDR2 is SVGAGI in the germline V gene. The CDR3 length is 13 residues. This clonotype was obtained from a human donor who received an intestinal transplant. The input for sequencing was unstimulated CD4+ T cells sorted from spleen or lymph node cells, taken before intestinal transplant. The chain joins TRBV6-5 to TRBJ2-7; perhaps TRBD1 as D (6 bases). For the CDR3, the DNA is TGTGCCAGCGGCGATACAGGGTCCCACGAGCAGTACTTC. Translation gives CASGDTGSHEQYF.